The 20 T cell receptor beta chains reported below all come from one sample, sequenced in a study of monozygotic twins with inflammatory bowel disease. TCRdb re-called the 5' RACE reads; one entry per CDR3 protein, DNA not given. This sample's table has over 200,000 distinct CDR3 sequences. The sequencing input was blood. These receptors came from a human donor with ulcerative colitis or Crohn's disease, or a healthy co-twin of an affected twin (not recorded which).

The chain combines TRBV11-2 with TRBJ2-1; TCRdb selects TRBD1, and the lack of DNA leaves this call unchecked. The germline gives CDR1 SGHAT, CDR2 FQNNGV. The CDR3 length is 19 residues. CDR3 amino acids: CASSLDGSGELLSFREQFF.

The rearrangement joins TRBV3-1 to TRBJ1-2; the TCRdb call, TRBD1, lacks DNA for checking. Germline V gene lookup returns CDR1 LGHDT and CDR2 YNNKEL (reference sequence). This CDR3 is built from 14 residues. The CDR3 sequence: CASSYTGTPSAYTF. Using reference TRBV3-1 and TRBJ1-2 for the parts outside the CDR3, the full variable domain is DTAVSQTPKYLVTQMGNDKSIKCEQNLGHDTMYWYKQDSKKFLKIMFSYNNKELIINETVPNRFSPKSPDKAHLNLHINSLELGDSAVYFCASSYTGTPSAYTFGSGTRLTVV.

The V gene is TRBV24-1, the J gene TRBJ2-3; TCRdb gives TRBD1 as the D gene, but with no DNA this cannot be confirmed. This CDR3 has 13 amino acids. Germline CDR1 is KGHDR and CDR2 is SFDVKD. The CDR3 region is CATSGDSTDTQYF.

The J gene is TRBJ2-2, the V gene TRBV5-1; the D gene TCRdb calls, TRBD1, cannot be checked with no DNA. The CDR3 totals 16 residues. Germline lookup yields CDR1 SGHRS and CDR2 YFSETQ. CDR3 in amino acids: CASSAREVLNTGELFF.

The chain has TRBV7-9 and TRBJ2-7. The CDR3 length is 11 residues. Germline lookup yields CDR1 SEHNR and CDR2 FQNEAQ (reference sequence). The CDR3 sequence is CASSFGDEQYF.

V usage is TRBV5-1 and J usage is TRBJ2-1. CDR3 length equals 15 residues. Germline V CDR1 and CDR2: SGHRS, YFSETQ. CDR3 protein: CASSPFSSSYNEQFF.

This chain links TRBV5-1 with TRBJ2-3; TCRdb proposes TRBD2, but this gene call is untestable without DNA. The length of the CDR3 is 14 residues. The V gene's germline CDR1 is SGHRS and CDR2 YFSETQ. The CDR3 here is CASSLVSGPDTQYF.

The rearrangement uses TRBV5-4 and TRBJ1-1. The germline gives CDR1 SGHNT, CDR2 YYREEE (reference sequence). The CDR3 length is 16 residues. Here the CDR3 reads CANTPPPGFMNTEAFF.

The chain recombines TRBV5-1 with TRBJ2-6; TCRdb gives TRBD1 as the D gene, but with no DNA this cannot be confirmed. Germline V CDR1 and CDR2: SGHRS, YFSETQ. The length of the CDR3 is 19 residues. CDR3 loop: CASSLDKNRQLSGANVLTF.

The V call is TRBV29-1, the J call TRBJ2-2. CDR3 size: 15 residues. CDR1 and CDR2 (germline): SQVTM, ANQGSEA. This CDR3 is CSVEFDRVGIGELFF.

The J gene is TRBJ2-3, the V gene TRBV9; lacking DNA, the TRBD2 call made by TCRdb goes unchecked. Germline assignment: CDR1 SGDLS and CDR2 YYNGEE. This CDR3 contains 15 residues. The CDR3 loop is CASSASGGGTDTQYF.

V gene TRBV25-1 combines with J gene TRBJ2-3; TCRdb's D gene call, TRBD2, goes unchecked for lack of DNA. Germline V CDR1 and CDR2: MGHDK, SYGVNS. The length of the CDR3 is 16 residues. CDR3: CASSAQAGGLTDTQYF.

The J gene is TRBJ2-3, the V gene TRBV10-3; TCRdb names TRBD1, which stays unverified in the absence of DNA. CDR1 ENHRY and CDR2 SYGVKD come from the germline V gene. There are 14 residues in the CDR3. The CDR3 protein is CAITPDRGTDTQYF.

The chain carries TRBV5-1 and TRBJ2-2. CDR1 is SGHRS, CDR2 YFSETQ, per germline. This CDR3 is built from 14 residues. The CDR3 loop reads CASSLTHNTGELFF.

This rearrangement joins TRBV25-1 to TRBJ2-2; without DNA, the TCRdb call of TRBD1 cannot be checked. Germline V lookup: CDR1 MGHDK, CDR2 SYGVNS. The CDR3 contains 14 residues. CDR3: CASSEDRGTGELFF.

The chain joins TRBV27 to TRBJ1-1; TCRdb calls TRBD1, which cannot be checked without DNA. This CDR3 contains 14 residues. CDR1 and CDR2 from the germline V gene are MNHEY and SMNVEV (reference sequence). CDR3 sequence reads: CASSSGTVNTEAFF.

The V gene is TRBV5-6, the J gene TRBJ1-4; with no DNA, the TCRdb D assignment of TRBD1 cannot be verified. The CDR3 loop spans 16 amino acids. Germline V gives CDR1 SGHDT, CDR2 YYEEEE. Here the CDR3 reads CASSLVTSGMDEKLFF.

The chain uses TRBV29-1 and TRBJ2-1; as DNA is missing, the TRBD2 call by TCRdb cannot be tested. The CDR3 sequence is 15 residues long. In germline, CDR1 is SQVTM, CDR2 ANQGSEA. The CDR3 region is CSTQSSGGADGEQFF.

The J gene is TRBJ1-1, the V gene TRBV5-1; without DNA, the TCRdb call of TRBD1 cannot be checked. The CDR3 runs to 15 residues. Germline loops: CDR1 SGHRS, CDR2 YFSETQ. The CDR3 spells CASSAREAVNTEAFF.

The chain employs TRBV5-1 and TRBJ2-7; as DNA is missing, the TRBD1 call by TCRdb cannot be tested. In germline, CDR1 is SGHRS, CDR2 YFSETQ. The CDR3 is 14 amino acids. CDR3 amino acids: CASSDPQGSYEQYF.